This record looks at one T cell receptor (beta chain) sequence and its context. Its antigen is not yet known. The input lacks base qualities; no much larger clone sits a single base away. This specimen belongs to a study of response to subunit inactivated influenza vaccine (dated by TCRdb to the late 2010s). Some background on the complete study: To follow how T cells responded to a trivalent subunit inactivated influenza vaccine, the researchers relied on deep quantitative profiling of the T cell receptor repertoire. What the research found in general, with its limitations: The authors proposed that each seasonal influenza vaccination may bring in only a limited number of new T cells.

Between the V and J ends, shortened by 3 bases and 0 bases respectively, the junction contains 9 bases. The cysteine opens and the phenylalanine closes a CDR3 of 14 amino acids. The retained sequence is limited to the CDR3, 42 bases, with the frame set at the first base. CDR1 MGHDK and CDR2 SYGVNS were looked up in the germline V gene. Receptor libraries were prepared by RT-PCR. Sequencing relied on an Illumina HiSeq 2500. The public reads were run again by TCRdb, first through fastp at Q25 and then through MiXCR, and only productive beta chains were kept. Duplicate CDR3 protein sequences are folded into a single record with the most common DNA and genes. The table for this sample lists over 400,000 distinct CDR3 sequences; over 10% of them were counted only once. Of the sample, around 12% is held by the ten largest clones. The time point label here, explained by the study, means: more than 35 days after influenza vaccine administration.

This material consisted of PBMCs from blood, taken more than 35 days after vaccination. This TCR was recovered from a man aged 50-60 years who received an inactivated influenza vaccine. Donor details come from another sample of the same person, matched by shared clones. Recombination connected TRBV25-1 to TRBJ2-7; the best D guess is TRBD1, with 6 bases matching. The CDR3 region reads CASSEGAPSYEQYF. The sequenced DNA is TGTGCCAGCAGTGAGGGGGCTCCCTCCTACGAGCAGTACTTC.